One sample yielded the 10 T cell receptor beta chains listed below, sequenced in a study of T cell responses to AZD1222 COVID-19 vaccine. TCRdb keeps only in-frame clones here, not all; method: immunoSEQ multiplex PCR. In the table there are tens of thousands of clones, around 92% of which are singletons. The specimen comprised peripheral blood, sampled on day 0 of AZD1222 vaccination. The source is an adult in good health.

V usage is TRBV14 and J usage is TRBJ1-2, with D perhaps TRBD1 (5 bases). Trimming took off 0 bases at V and 8 bases at J, with 13 bases between the two ends. The germline CDR1 and CDR2 sequences are SGHDN and FVKESK. This CDR3 is built from 14 residues. The chain's CDR3 is CASSQDAQAGGYTF. DNA for the CDR3: TGTGCCAGCAGCCAAGATGCACAGGCGGGGGGCTACACCTTC. The whole variable domain, remainder taken from reference TRBV14 and TRBJ1-2, is EAGVTQFPSHSVIEKGQTVTLRCDPISGHDNLYWYRRVMGKEIKFLLHFVKESKQDESGMPNNRFLAERTGGTYSTLKVQPAELEDSGVYFCASSQDAQAGGYTFGSGTRLTVV.

Comments on this clone: At one of its ends the junction is not consistent with the germline gene, which may arise from a read error. The J gene is TRBJ2-7, the V gene TRBV5-1, with 8 bases fitting TRBD1. The CDR3 has 17 residues. Germline values: CDR1 SGHRS, CDR2 YFSETQ. This CDR3 reads CASSLAPGTGSEPTRDF. CDR3 DNA sequence: TGCGCCAGCAGCTTGGCCCCCGGGACAGGCTCTGAACCAACCCGGGACTTC. Full variable domain (rest looked up from reference TRBV5-1 and TRBJ2-7): KAGVTQTPRYLIKTRGQQVTLSCSPISGHRSVSWYQQTPGQGLQFLFEYFSETQRNKGNFPGRFSGRQFSNSRSEMNVSTLELGDSALYLCASSLAPGTGSEPTRDFGPGTRLTVT.

V gene TRBV3-1 (or the pseudogene TRBV3-2) combines with J gene TRBJ1-3, with D tentatively TRBD1 (5 bases). CDR1 is LGHDT, CDR2 YNNKEL, per germline (reference sequence). The CDR3 is 14 amino acids. V lost 5 bases and J lost 3, with 11 bases in between. The CDR3 DNA sequence: TGTGCCAGCAGCTCCAGGGATTTTGGAAACACCATATATTTT. It encodes CASSSRDFGNTIYF.

The genes are TRBV28 and TRBJ2-7, with TRBD1 identical over 9 bases. Germline V lookup: CDR1 MDHEN, CDR2 SYDVKM. After removal of 8 bases from V and 2 bases from J, the junction contained 4 bases not matched to a gene. This CDR3 is 13 amino acids long. CDR3 region: CASGRTGAYEQYF. CDR3 bases: TGTGCCAGCGGGCGGACAGGGGCCTACGAGCAGTACTTC.

The chain recombines TRBV9 with TRBJ2-7, with 9 bases fitting TRBD1. V dropped 0 bases and J dropped 7; count of bases not matched to a gene: 8. The CDR3 totals 15 residues. The germline V gene has CDR1 SGDLS and CDR2 YYNGEE. The CDR3 region is CASSVDGTGIWEQYF. In DNA form, the CDR3 reads TGTGCCAGCAGCGTAGACGGGACAGGGATATGGGAGCAGTACTTC. The whole variable domain, filled in from reference TRBV9 and TRBJ2-7, reads DSGVTQTPKHLITATGQRVTLRCSPRSGDLSVYWYQQSLDQGLQFLIQYYNGEERAKGNILERFSAQQFPDLHSELNLSSLELGDSALYFCASSVDGTGIWEQYFGPGTRLTVT.

The chain is built from TRBV13 and TRBJ2-7, with D possibly TRBD2 on 6 matching bases. CDR1 is PRHDT, CDR2 FYEKMQ, per germline (reference sequence). The CDR3 length is 13 residues. Trimming removed 5 bases at V and 3 bases at J, with 11 bases between. The DNA of the CDR3 is TGTGCCAGCAGCACAAGGAGGGGCTACGAGCAGTACTTC. Translated, it gives CASSTRRGYEQYF. Based on the CDR3 plus reference TRBV13 and TRBJ2-7, the full variable domain is AAGVIQSPRHLIKEKRETATLKCYPIPRHDTVYWYQQGPGQDPQFLISFYEKMQSDKGSIPDRFSAQQFSDYHSELNMSSLELGDSALYFCASSTRRGYEQYFGPGTRLTVT.

The chain carries TRBV21-1 and TRBJ2-2. TRBV21-1 constitutes a pseudogene. The CDR3 extends over 17 amino acids. The CDR3 is CASTTPPGLANTGELFF. In DNA form, the CDR3 reads TGTGCCAGCACCACCCCCCCCGGGCTGGCGAACACCGGGGAGCTGTTTTTT.

This chain uses TRBV18 with TRBJ1-1; unclear D gene. Trimming pared 0 bases from V and 0 bases from J, leaving 8 bases between. Germline CDR1 and CDR2: KGHSH and LQKENI. CDR3 length: 15 amino acids. This CDR3 is CASSPPISMNTEAFF. In nucleotides, the CDR3 is TGTGCCAGCTCACCACCGATCAGCATGAACACTGAAGCTTTCTTT.

The chain combines TRBV28 with TRBJ1-2; D call uncertain. The CDR3 is 13 amino acids. Trimming stripped 8 bases from V and 4 bases from J, with 14 bases between. CDR1 is MDHEN and CDR2 is SYDVKM in the germline V gene. The CDR3 sequence: CASGIPEVYGYTF. For the CDR3, the DNA is TGTGCCAGCGGGATCCCAGAGGTCTATGGCTACACCTTC.

This rearrangement joins TRBV7-9 to TRBJ2-5; D not resolved. V lost 0 bases to trimming and J lost 4 bases, with 18 bases between them. Germline V lookup: CDR1 SEHNR, CDR2 FQNEAQ (reference sequence). The CDR3 has 17 amino acids. The CDR3 region is CASSLANSLRASETQYF. The DNA of the CDR3 is TGTGCCAGCAGCTTAGCTAATTCACTAAGGGCATCAGAGACCCAGTACTTC.